This TCR beta chain was identified in a study of OX40 agonist ivuxolimab in advanced cancers. This clone was counted a few times. TCRdb's copy holds only in-frame clones and misses some; the assay was immunoSEQ multiplex PCR. The data contain 100,000 or so clones, around 87% of them singletons. At cycle 4 day 1, cycle 7 day 1, and baseline, blood was sampled. This material consisted of CD4+ or CD8+ T cells sorted from blood, taken in a trial of the OX40 agonist ivuxolimab. The source is an adult with an advanced solid tumor such as melanoma, head and neck, liver or kidney cancer.

The CDR3 sequence is CASKTGSYGYTF. CDR3 DNA: TGTGCCAGTAAGACAGGGTCTTATGGCTACACCTTC. The chain uses TRBV19 and TRBJ1-2; TRBD1 agrees at 7 bases. Germline trimming cut 7 bases from V and 5 bases from J; bases unmatched to any gene: 4. The CDR3 is 12 amino acids. Germline loops: CDR1 LNHDA, CDR2 SQIVND (reference sequence).